The 2 T cell receptor beta chains presented below share a single source sample, sequenced in a study of tumor-infiltrating lymphocytes in oesophageal squamous cell carcinoma. MiXCR, run by TCRdb on the PCR reads, gives a single entry per CDR3 protein. The sample lists over 14,000 distinct CDR3 sequences, roughly 50% seen once, with roughly 20% in the top ten. The sequencing sample was made of esophageal tumor tissue. These receptors came from a male donor with esophageal squamous cell carcinoma.

This clonotype was counted at least ten times. The gene calls are TRBV6-1 and TRBJ2-5; D gene ambiguous. The length of the CDR3 is 11 residues. Per germline, CDR1 MNHNS and CDR2 SASEGT. The germline V and J ends were trimmed by 5 bases and 5 bases, with 6 bases remaining between them. CDR3 protein: CASSYWETQYF. The CDR3 DNA is TGTGCCAGCAGTTATTGGGAGACCCAGTACTTC.

This rearrangement joins TRBV28 to TRBJ2-4, with D possibly TRBD1 on 6 matching bases. CDR1 is MDHEN, CDR2 SYDVKM, per germline. Trimming stripped 3 bases from V and 5 bases from J, with 14 bases between. The CDR3 is 15 amino acids. The CDR3 DNA reads as TGTGCCAGCAGTTTGATGGGGGCTGTGGAAAACATTCAGTACTTC. As protein: CASSLMGAVENIQYF.